The next 2 T cell receptor beta chains were all read from a single sample in a study of molecular identifiers for immune sequencing clone quantification. One entry per CDR3 protein results from TCRdb running MiXCR on the PCR reads. In the table there are about 330,000 distinct CDR3 sequences, about 23% of which are singletons. The sequenced sample consisted of naive CD8+ T cells from blood, with Jurkat cell RNA spiked in. The subset is: FACS-sorted CD8+CD4-CCR7+CD45RA+ naive T cells. These receptors were collected from a human donor in good health. Some libraries in this study had Jurkat cell RNA spiked in.

In this sample, this clonotype turned up a few times. This chain uses TRBV7-9 with TRBJ2-5, with D possibly TRBD2 on 5 matching bases. CDR1 is SEHNR, CDR2 FQNEAQ, per germline (reference sequence). V lost 5 bases and J lost 7, with 26 bases in between. The CDR3 totals 17 residues. CDR3 sequence: CASSRSARGFEYRTQYF. The CDR3 region has the DNA TGTGCCAGCAGCCGTTCGGCCCGGGGTTTTGAATATCGGACCCAGTACTTC.

V and J are TRBV15 and TRBJ2-1, with a possible D match to TRBD2 (5 bases). The CDR3 runs to 18 residues. Trimming shortened V by 0 bases and J by 4 bases, and 19 bases separated the two germline ends. The germline V gene encodes CDR1 LNHNV and CDR2 YYDKDF (reference sequence). The CDR3 DNA sequence: TGTGCCACCAGCAGAGATCTCGGTGGACTGTCCCCTTACAATGAGCAGTTCTTC. Translated, it gives CATSRDLGGLSPYNEQFF.